Listed below are T cell receptor beta chains from one sample, sequenced in a study of Tregs in tolerant kidney transplant recipients. Some clones are missing from TCRdb's copy, which holds only in-frame ones; the method was immunoSEQ multiplex PCR. The table shows approximately 260,000 clones, with around 82% occurring only once. The sequencing sample was made of CD4+ T cells from blood. These receptors were taken from a human donor in good health. CDR3s include the opening cysteine and the closing phenylalanine or tryptophan. The D gene is left open where the match is weak. The size entry is marked missing in some rows and otherwise reads once, few, many or a size class.

v_call,j_call,clone_size,d_call,cdr3_nt,cdr3_aa
TRBV25-1,TRBJ1-6,few,.,TGTGCCAGCAGTGAATCCCCGGACATCCGCAATTCACCCCTCCACTTT,CASSESPDIRNSPLHF
TRBV5-5,TRBJ2-6,.,.,TGTGCCAGCAGCTTGGCCGGGGCGGGTCGTCCTAGCTCTGGGGCCAACGTCCTGACTTTC,CASSLAGAGRPSSGANVLTF
TRBV5-1,TRBJ2-1,.,TRBD2,TGCGCCAGCAGCTTGGGGCTAGCGGACTACAATGAGCAGTTCTTC,CASSLGLADYNEQFF
TRBV5-1,TRBJ1-6,.,.,TGCGCCAGCAGCGAGCCAAAGGGGCCCCTCCACTTT,CASSEPKGPLHF
TRBV9,TRBJ2-3,.,TRBD2,TGTGCCAGCAGCGTGGGACTAGCGGAGAGCACAGATACGCAGTATTTT,CASSVGLAESTDTQYF
TRBV5-1,TRBJ2-1,.,.,TGCGCCAGCAGCTTGGTTAGCTGGGACAATGAGCAGTTCTTC,CASSLVSWDNEQFF
TRBV19,TRBJ1-2,.,.,TGTGCCAGTAGTATTTCTATTGCTAACTATGGCTACACCTTC,CASSISIANYGYTF
TRBV7-3,TRBJ2-3,.,.,TGTGCCAGCAGCGTGGGACCGTCAGATACGCAGTATTTT,CASSVGPSDTQYF
TRBV5-1,TRBJ2-5,.,.,TGCGCCAGCAGCTTGGAGGCCGAGACCCAGTACTTC,CASSLEAETQYF
TRBV27,TRBJ2-5,.,TRBD1,TGTGCCAGCACTCCGGGACAGGGTTCGACCCAGTACTTC,CASTPGQGSTQYF
TRBV15,TRBJ2-7,.,TRBD1,TGTGCCACCAGCAGATCGGGACAGGGAGACTACGAACAGTACTTC,CATSRSGQGDYEQYF
TRBV5-1,TRBJ2-3,once,.,TGCGCCAGTCGCGCGGGCACAGATACGCAGTATTTT,CASRAGTDTQYF
TRBV27,TRBJ2-6,.,.,TGTGCCAGCAGTGCATTGCCAGGGGCCGGGGCCAACGTCCTGACTTTC,CASSALPGAGANVLTF
TRBV6-4,TRBJ1-6,.,.,TGTGCCAGCAGCCGGGTCCTGGGTGGGAATTCACCCCTCCACTTT,CASSRVLGGNSPLHF
TRBV11-3,TRBJ2-7,few,.,TGTGCCAGCAGCTTGGGGGGCGTCGGACGGGCACGAGCGCAGTACTTC,CASSLGGVGRARAQYF
TRBV2,TRBJ2-1,.,.,TGTGCCAGCTTATTGCCCATGATAGCGACCCAAAGTGACAATGAGCAGTTCTTC,CASLLPMIATQSDNEQFF
TRBV5-6,TRBJ1-6,.,.,TGTGCCGGCAGCTTGCGGGACATCAACAGGCCCCTCCACTTT,CAGSLRDINRPLHF
TRBV7-3,TRBJ2-3,.,.,TGTGCCAGCAGCTCCGAACCGGGATCCCGCACAGATACGCAGTATTTT,CASSSEPGSRTDTQYF
TRBV9,TRBJ2-2,.,.,TGTGCCAGCAGCCCCCAGGGTGCTACCGGGGAGCTGTTTTTT,CASSPQGATGELFF
TRBV19,TRBJ2-5,.,TRBD2,TGTGCCAGTAGTAACCCGGGACTAGCCGGAGAGACCCAGTACTTC,CASSNPGLAGETQYF
TRBV6-5,TRBJ1-5,.,.,TGTGCCAGCAGGGCCCAGCACCATAGCAATCAGCCCCAGCATTTT,CASRAQHHSNQPQHF
TRBV7-2,TRBJ2-2,.,.,TGTGCCAGCAGCTTACGACAGCTAGGCGGGGAGCTGTTTTTT,CASSLRQLGGELFF
TRBV6-1,TRBJ2-5,.,TRBD2,TGTGCCAGCAGTGACCGGGGGGGTGGAGAGACCCAGTACTTC,CASSDRGGGETQYF
TRBV18,TRBJ2-1,.,TRBD1,TGTGCCAGCTCACCCCCCGGGACAGGGGTGGATGAGCAGTTCTTC,CASSPPGTGVDEQFF
TRBV19,TRBJ2-7,.,TRBD1,TGTGCCAGTAGTAGGGACAGGGGACAAGTCCGGTACGAGCAGTACTTC,CASSRDRGQVRYEQYF
TRBV29-1,TRBJ2-5,.,TRBD1,TGCAGCGTGGCAGGGGGCCGCGGGGAGACCCAGTACTTC,CSVAGGRGETQYF
TRBV9,TRBJ1-2,few,.,TGTGCCAGCAGCGCCCCGGCAGGATTCGACTTGGGTGGCTACACCTTC,CASSAPAGFDLGGYTF
TRBV18,TRBJ2-3,.,.,TGTGCCAGCTCACCGCGACTGGGAGTTGGCACAGATACGCAGTATTTT,CASSPRLGVGTDTQYF
TRBV5-1,TRBJ2-3,.,TRBD2,TGCGCCAGCAGCTCAGCACTAGCGGGGTTAGCCCCTAGCACAGATACGCAGTATTTT,CASSSALAGLAPSTDTQYF
TRBV7-6,TRBJ2-7,.,TRBD1,TGTGCCAGCAGTTTTTTCTTGATTAGGACAGGGTTCTCCTACGAGCAGTACTTC,CASSFFLIRTGFSYEQYF
TRBV29-1,TRBJ1-3,.,.,TGCAGCGTCACACTGAGCTCTGGAAACACCATATATTTT,CSVTLSSGNTIYF
TRBV7-6,TRBJ2-7,few,.,TGTGCCAGCAGCAAAGGGACACGGTGGGAGCAGTACTTC,CASSKGTRWEQYF
TRBV5-4,TRBJ1-5,.,.,TGTGCCAGCAGCTTGTATGGGCATGGGGGTGCCGAGCCCCAGCATTTT,CASSLYGHGGAEPQHF
TRBV6-6,TRBJ2-7,.,TRBD1,TGTGCCAGCAGCATTCTCGGGACAGGGGGTTCCTACGAGCAGTACTTC,CASSILGTGGSYEQYF
TRBV30,TRBJ2-6,.,TRBD1,TGTGCCTGGAGTGCCGGGACAGGGGGCGCTGGGGCCAACGTCCTGACTTTC,CAWSAGTGGAGANVLTF
TRBV10-3,TRBJ2-1,.,.,TGTGCCACCCGCGGTCTTGAGCTCAATGAGCAGTTCTTC,CATRGLELNEQFF
TRBV19,TRBJ1-3,.,.,TGTGCCAGTGGGCGTTCCTCTGGAAACACCATATATTTT,CASGRSSGNTIYF